This TCR beta chain was obtained from a study of graft-versus-host responses after intestinal transplantation. About the research overall: Multivisceral, liver-intestinal, or isolated intestinal grafts went to recipients.

As to this clone: As yet, its antigen is unknown.

Germline CDR1 reads SGHNT; CDR2 reads YENEEA. The junction had 0 bases not matched to a gene; V was cut back by 4 bases and J by 0 bases. This CDR3 spans 15 amino acids. Produced via immunoSEQ multiplex PCR; TCRdb's table is partial and in-frame only. This sample has 38,000 or so clones; 90% to 95% occur once, and the top ten carry more than 0.45%. This receptor was obtained from a human donor who was the organ donor for an intestinal transplant. The genes are TRBV11-3 and TRBJ2-5; 12 positions match TRBD2. The sequenced sample was unstimulated CD8+ T cells sorted from spleen or lymph node cells, obtained before transplant. The CDR3 here is CASSSSGGDQETQYF. In nucleotides, the CDR3 is TGTGCCAGCAGCTCTAGCGGGGGGGACCAAGAGACCCAGTACTTC.